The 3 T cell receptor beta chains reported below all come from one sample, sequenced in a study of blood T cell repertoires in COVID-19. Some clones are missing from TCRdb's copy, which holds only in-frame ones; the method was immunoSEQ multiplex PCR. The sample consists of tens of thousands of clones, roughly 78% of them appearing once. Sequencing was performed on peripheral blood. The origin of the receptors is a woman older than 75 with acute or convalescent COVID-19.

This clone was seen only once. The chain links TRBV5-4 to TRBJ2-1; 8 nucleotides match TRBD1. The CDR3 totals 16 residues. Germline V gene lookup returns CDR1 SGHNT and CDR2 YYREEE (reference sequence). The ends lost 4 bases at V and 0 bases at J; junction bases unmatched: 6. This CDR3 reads CASSPTGGSSYNEQFF. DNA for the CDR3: TGTGCCAGCAGCCCCACAGGGGGGAGCTCCTACAATGAGCAGTTCTTC. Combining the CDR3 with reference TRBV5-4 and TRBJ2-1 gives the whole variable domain ETGVTQSPTHLIKTRGQQVTLRCSSQSGHNTVSWYQQALGQGPQFIFQYYREEENGRGNFPPRFSGLQFPNYSSELNVNALELDDSALYLCASSPTGGSSYNEQFFGPGTRLTVL.

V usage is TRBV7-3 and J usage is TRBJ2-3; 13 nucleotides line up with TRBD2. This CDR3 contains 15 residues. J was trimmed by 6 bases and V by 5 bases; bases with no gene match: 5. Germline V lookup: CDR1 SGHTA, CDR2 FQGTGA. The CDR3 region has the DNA TGTGCCAGCAGCACTAGCGGGGGGGCCAGGGATACGCAGTATTTT. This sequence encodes CASSTSGGARDTQYF.

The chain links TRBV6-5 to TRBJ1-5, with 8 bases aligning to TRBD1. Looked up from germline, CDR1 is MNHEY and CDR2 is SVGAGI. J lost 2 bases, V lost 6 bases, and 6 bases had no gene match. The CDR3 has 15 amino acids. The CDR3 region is CASSFQQGGNQPQHF. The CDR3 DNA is TGTGCCAGCAGCTTCCAACAGGGGGGCAATCAGCCCCAGCATTTT.